These 16 T cell receptor beta chains originate from one sample sequenced in a study of blood T cell repertoires in COVID-19. The table came from immunoSEQ multiplex PCR; TCRdb's copy has only in-frame clones and leaves some out. The data show around 230,000 clones, with roughly 86% seen just once and less than 4% held by the top ten. Specimen: PBMCs or T cells enriched from blood (not recorded which). These receptors were collected from a woman aged 40 to 50 with acute COVID-19.

This clone appeared once. J is TRBJ2-4 and V is TRBV12-3 or TRBV12-4, with 8 bases lining up with TRBD2. J lost 6 bases, V lost 5 bases, and 3 bases had no gene match. The CDR3 is 13 amino acids. As DNA, the CDR3 is TGTGCCAGCAGTCTGGGACTAGGAAACATTCAGTACTTC. This sequence encodes CASSLGLGNIQYF.

This clone was seen only once. The rearrangement uses TRBV2 and TRBJ2-7, with D possibly matching TRBD2 (6 bases). CDR3 size: 14 residues. Per the germline V gene, CDR1 is SNHLY and CDR2 is FYNNEI. Trimming stripped 6 bases from V and 0 bases from J, with 12 bases between. CDR3 residues: CASSAGRNSYEQYF. The DNA of the CDR3 is TGTGCCAGCAGCGCGGGACGCAACTCCTACGAGCAGTACTTC. The full variable domain, its missing parts supplied by reference TRBV2 and TRBJ2-7, is EPEVTQTPSHQVTQMGQEVILRCVPISNHLYFYWYRQILGQKVEFLVSFYNNEISEKSEIFDDQFSVERPDGSNFTLKIRSTKLEDSAMYFCASSAGRNSYEQYFGPGTRLTVT.

The V and J genes are TRBV2 and TRBJ1-6; 10 bases agree with TRBD1. This CDR3 region has 13 residues. Trimming cost V 6 bases and J 9 bases; bases outside gene matches: 2. Germline-derived CDR1 and CDR2 are SNHLY and FYNNEI. CDR3 region: CASRGTGVSPLHF. CDR3 sequence (DNA): TGTGCCAGCAGAGGGACAGGGGTTTCACCCCTCCACTTT.

The rearrangement uses TRBV7-9 and TRBJ1-1; D is undetermined. The CDR3 loop spans 17 amino acids. V lost 2 bases to trimming and J lost 2 bases, with 18 bases between them. Germline V lookup: CDR1 SEHNR, CDR2 FQNEAQ (reference sequence). The CDR3 region has the DNA TGTGCCAGCAGCTTACCGCCGCGCGGGCCGTCAAACACTGAAGCTTTCTTT. It translates to CASSLPPRGPSNTEAFF.

V usage is TRBV9 and J usage is TRBJ1-3; the match to TRBD1 covers 7 bases. The CDR3 runs to 17 residues. With 2 bases clipped from V and 0 bases from J, the junction kept 8 bases outside the gene matches. In germline, CDR1 is SGDLS, CDR2 YYNGEE. CDR3 amino acids: CASSVDEGANSGNTIYF. The CDR3 bases are TGTGCCAGCAGCGTGGATGAGGGGGCTAACTCTGGAAACACCATATATTTT.

The CDR3 DNA sequence: TGTGCCAGTAGCACAGGGGAAGGCTATGGCTACACCTTC. This encodes CASSTGEGYGYTF. J is TRBJ1-2 and V is TRBV19; 7 nucleotides align to TRBD1. J was trimmed by 4 bases and V by 6 bases; bases with no gene match: 5. CDR3 length equals 13 residues. CDR1 LNHDA and CDR2 SQIVND come from the germline V gene (reference sequence).

The chain employs TRBV9 and TRBJ1-2; D uncertain. The CDR3 contains 15 residues. With 4 bases removed from V and 4 bases from J, the gap between germline ends came to 17 bases. CDR1 is SGDLS and CDR2 is YYNGEE in the germline V gene. The CDR3 sequence is CASSSYDTPAYGYTF. The CDR3 nucleotides read TGTGCCAGCAGCTCCTATGACACGCCCGCCTATGGCTACACCTTC.

This sequence joins TRBV5-1 and TRBJ2-6; 7 positions match TRBD2. The CDR3 extends over 18 amino acids. The ends lost 4 bases at V and 4 bases at J; junction bases unmatched: 14. Per germline, CDR1 SGHRS and CDR2 YFSETQ. DNA of the CDR3: TGCGCCAGCAGCCTCGGACTAGTTCTCCCGGCGGGGGCCAACGTCCTGACTTTC. Amino acids: CASSLGLVLPAGANVLTF.

The chain uses TRBV2 and TRBJ1-4; D is perhaps TRBD1 (6 bases). Trimming took 6 bases from V and 8 from J, leaving 16 bases between them. Germline loops: CDR1 SNHLY, CDR2 FYNNEI. The CDR3 is made up of 14 amino acids. The CDR3 DNA sequence: TGTGCCAGCAGGGTACAGGGCCTTCAGGAAAAACTGTTTTTT. Translating it yields CASRVQGLQEKLFF.

V and J are TRBV7-8 and TRBJ2-1; D might be TRBD1 (5 bases). V was pared by 1 base and J by 12 bases, with 10 bases between. There are 12 residues in the CDR3. Germline V CDR1 and CDR2: SGHVS, FQNEAQ. As DNA, the CDR3 is TGTGCCAGCAGCTTAGTGGCAGGGATGCAGTTCTTC. It specifies CASSLVAGMQFF.

The chain recombines TRBV7-8 with TRBJ1-5, with 10 bases aligning to TRBD1. The CDR3 runs 16 residues. Germline V gene sequence: CDR1 SGHVS, CDR2 FQNEAQ. After removal of 5 bases from V and 4 bases from J, the junction contained 8 bases not matched to a gene. The chain's CDR3 is CASSARDRGSNQPQHF. Written as DNA, the CDR3 is TGTGCCAGCAGCGCCCGGGACAGGGGTTCAAATCAGCCCCAGCATTTT.

The chain couples TRBV2 to TRBJ2-2; TRBD1 aligns across 7 bases. Trimming at V came to 4 bases and at J to 3 bases, leaving 8 bases not matched to a gene. Germline CDR1 and CDR2: SNHLY and FYNNEI. The CDR3 contains 16 residues. The CDR3 DNA follows: TGTGCCAGCAGTGTCCTAGGGGGCAGGGACACCGGGGAGCTGTTTTTT. Protein product: CASSVLGGRDTGELFF.

The J gene is TRBJ2-1, the V gene TRBV5-1; D is unclear. The V end was cut by 0 bases, the J end by 7 bases, with 14 bases between. The CDR3 runs to 15 residues. Germline V gene sequence: CDR1 SGHRS, CDR2 YFSETQ. CDR3 sequence: CASSLDFVSQNEQFF. CDR3 DNA sequence: TGCGCCAGCAGCTTGGACTTTGTCTCCCAAAATGAGCAGTTCTTC.

This rearrangement joins TRBV11-2 to TRBJ2-5; D perhaps matches TRBD1 (6 bases). The CDR3 sequence is 15 residues long. CDR1 SGHAT and CDR2 FQNNGV come from the germline V gene. V was trimmed by 0 bases and J by 0 bases, leaving 8 bases between them. This CDR3 is CASSLDRGNQETQYF. In DNA, the CDR3 is TGTGCCAGCAGCTTAGATAGGGGGAACCAAGAGACCCAGTACTTC.

The CDR3 spells CASSLGLAANTGELFF. In nucleotides, the CDR3 is TGTGCCAGCAGCTTAGGACTAGCGGCAAACACCGGGGAGCTGTTTTTT. The rearrangement joins TRBV13 to TRBJ2-2; 8 positions agree with TRBD2. The CDR3 runs 16 residues. Germline CDR1 and CDR2: PRHDT and FYEKMQ (reference sequence). J was trimmed by 2 bases and V by 0 bases; bases with no gene match: 2.

The chain recombines TRBV6-6 with TRBJ1-1, with D possibly matching TRBD1 (5 bases). There are 13 residues in the CDR3. Germline CDR1 and CDR2: MNHNY and SVGAGI (reference sequence). Deletions cut 8 bases from V and 8 bases from J, with 18 bases between. CDR3 in DNA: TGTGCCAGCGACCTTGTTCCCGGGGGGGAAGCTTTCTTT. Amino acids: CASDLVPGGEAFF.